This TCR beta chain was documented in a study of blood T cell repertoires in COVID-19. Study details: Donors in the United States, Italy and Spain gave samples during acute or convalescent COVID-19.

TCRdb keeps only in-frame clones here, not all; method: immunoSEQ multiplex PCR. The sample yields roughly 98,000 clones, 75% to 85% seen once. This CDR3 is built from 16 residues. Germline V gene data show CDR1 as MNHNS and CDR2 as SASEGT. With V trimmed by 2 bases and J by 6 bases, 7 bases remained unmatched. Sequenced: peripheral blood. The sequence came from a human donor in a cohort sampled during active COVID-19. The chain joins TRBV6-1 to TRBJ2-2; 9 bases are shared with TRBD1. CDR3 amino acids: CASSERRTGDPGELFF. DNA of the CDR3: TGTGCCAGCAGTGAAAGGAGGACAGGGGACCCCGGGGAGCTGTTTTTT.